The rows below give T cell receptor beta chains drawn from one sample of a study of T cell responses to AZD1222 COVID-19 vaccine. Clones were sequenced by immunoSEQ multiplex PCR, and TCRdb holds only the in-frame ones, with some missing. Of under 35,000 clones listed, roughly 90% were seen once; the top ten hold 12% to 15%. The starting material was peripheral blood, obtained 28 days after the second AZD1222 dose. The source is an adult who received the AZD1222 COVID-19 vaccine. Both conserved end residues are part of each CDR3. Each record gives: V gene, J gene, D gene, CDR3 protein, CDR3 DNA. The D gene is left open where the match is weak.

>TRBV20-1|TRBJ1-2|-
CSASSDEGLGGYTF
TGCAGTGCTAGTAGCGACGAGGGGTTGGGAGGCTACACCTTC
>TRBV12-3/TRBV12-4|TRBJ1-1|-
CASSQGREKRGF
TGTGCCAGCAGCCAGGGTAGAGAGAAACGCGGGTTT
>TRBV5-8|TRBJ1-4|TRBD1
CASNIARDRLNEKLFF
TGTGCCAGCAACATAGCACGGGACAGACTTAATGAAAAACTGTTTTTT
>TRBV2|TRBJ1-2|-
CASSVDSNYGYTF
TGTGCCAGCAGTGTTGACAGCAACTATGGCTACACCTTC
>TRBV11-1|TRBJ1-2|TRBD1
CASSQGGLGYGYTF
TGTGCCAGCAGCCAGGGGGGGCTGGGCTATGGCTACACCTTC
>TRBV28|TRBJ2-7|-
CASSFPHASYEQYF
TGTGCCAGCAGTTTTCCGCACGCCTCCTACGAGCAGTACTTC
>TRBV9|TRBJ2-6|-
CASSPRGASGANVLTF
TGTGCCAGCAGCCCCCGGGGGGCCTCTGGGGCCAACGTCCTGACTTTC
>TRBV2|TRBJ1-1|-
CASSADGNTEAFF
TGTGCCAGCAGTGCGGACGGAAACACTGAAGCTTTCTTT
>TRBV6-5|TRBJ1-2|-
CASRVIQGRECF
TGTGCCAGCAGGGTCATTCAGGGGAGGGAATGCTTC
>TRBV19|TRBJ2-2|-
CASSVVVATGELFF
TGTGCCAGTAGTGTGGTCGTGGCCACCGGGGAGCTGTTTTTT
>TRBV7-9|TRBJ1-3|-
CASRPQGNSGNTIYF
TGTGCCAGCAGGCCTCAGGGCAACTCTGGAAACACCATATATTTT
>TRBV13|TRBJ1-1|TRBD1
CASSLDRGNTEAFF
TGTGCCAGCAGCCTGGACAGGGGGAACACTGAAGCTTTCTTT
>TRBV28|TRBJ2-5|TRBD1
CASRWDRGRAETQYF
TGTGCCAGCAGATGGGACAGGGGGCGCGCAGAGACCCAGTACTTC
>TRBV11-2|TRBJ1-2|-
CASSSDRNYGYTF
TGTGCCAGCAGCTCGGACAGAAACTATGGCTACACCTTC
>TRBV5-4|TRBJ1-1|-
CASSPATGRTEAFF
TGTGCCAGCAGCCCGGCCACGGGCCGGACTGAAGCTTTCTTT
>TRBV7-9|TRBJ2-4|-
CASSLEGNIQYF
TGTGCCAGCAGCTTAGAAGGAAACATTCAGTACTTC
>TRBV9|TRBJ2-3|-
CASSPIPTSDTQYF
TGTGCCAGCAGCCCGATCCCCACTTCAGATACGCAGTATTTT
>TRBV28|TRBJ1-5|-
CASSTGLEPQHF
TGTGCCAGCAGTACTGGGCTGGAGCCCCAGCATTTT
>TRBV3-1/TRBV3-2|TRBJ1-5|-
CASSQGHPNQPQHF
TGTGCCAGCAGCCAAGGTCATCCCAATCAGCCCCAGCATTTT
>TRBV6-6|TRBJ1-1|-
CASKPGVLNTEAFF
TGTGCCAGCAAACCGGGGGTCTTGAACACTGAAGCTTTCTTT
>TRBV4-3|TRBJ1-2|TRBD1
CASSQDEGQGGGYTF
TGCGCCAGCAGCCAAGATGAGGGACAGGGGGGTGGCTACACCTTC
>TRBV5-5|TRBJ1-5|-
CASSLQGTNQPQHF
TGTGCCAGCAGCTTACAGGGTACCAATCAGCCCCAGCATTTT
>TRBV6-5|TRBJ2-5|-
CASRPGLWETQYF
TGTGCCAGCAGGCCCGGTCTCTGGGAGACCCAGTACTTC
>TRBV7-9|TRBJ1-1|-
CASMGGSGTEAFF
TGTGCCTCAATGGGAGGGTCGGGCACTGAAGCTTTCTTT
>TRBV18|TRBJ2-2|-
CASSPPAAGASTGELFF
TGTGCCAGCTCACCACCCGCGGCAGGGGCATCCACCGGGGAGCTGTTTTTT
>TRBV29-1|TRBJ2-7|-
CSVGPRGADYEQYF
TGCAGCGTTGGCCCGAGGGGGGCCGACTACGAGCAGTACTTC